What follows are 25 T cell receptor beta chains derived from one specimen sequenced in a study of cytomegalovirus exposure and HLA in healthy donors. The PCR employed 60 Vbeta primers together with 13 Jbeta primers. Profiling relied on immunoSEQ multiplex PCR, and the TCRdb table lists in-frame clones only, not all of them. This table has 45,000 to 60,000 clones, about three quarters appearing once. The sample consisted of PBMCs. The receptors come from a man aged 18 to 29 in good health and CMV-seronegative.

The chain has TRBV6-5 and TRBJ2-5, with TRBD1 matching 7 bases. Germline V lookup: CDR1 MNHEY, CDR2 SVGAGI. V lost 7 bases and J lost 1; bases outside the gene matches: 6. The CDR3 length is 14 residues. The CDR3 DNA is TGTGCCAGCAACAGACAGGGTCCCCAAGAGACCCAGTACTTC. Translated, it gives CASNRQGPQETQYF.

The chain links TRBV10-3 to TRBJ1-2; D remains unclear. Germline-derived CDR1 and CDR2 are ENHRY and SYGVKD. This CDR3 spans 12 amino acids. The V end lost 7 bases, the J end lost 9 bases, and 15 bases lay between the germline ends. The DNA of the CDR3 is TGTGCCATCACCGAGGGAGGGCCGCGCTACACCTTC. Amino acids: CAITEGGPRYTF.

The chain employs TRBV5-4 and TRBJ1-4; D is uncertain. V lost 2 bases and J lost 6, with 14 bases in between. Germline V CDR1 and CDR2: SGHNT, YYREEE (reference sequence). The CDR3 sequence is 15 residues long. CDR3 region: CASSFVGSGDEKLFF. CDR3 bases: TGTGCCAGCAGCTTCGTGGGGAGTGGGGATGAAAAACTGTTTTTT.

There are a few counts of this clone. The chain carries TRBV4-1 and TRBJ2-2; D is perhaps TRBD1 (5 bases). The CDR3 has 17 residues. Germline values: CDR1 MGHRA, CDR2 YSYEKL. The V gene lost 3 bases and the J gene lost 1 base, with 15 bases spanning the gap. The CDR3 sequence is CASSQLVAGMNTGELFF. For the CDR3, the DNA is TGCGCCAGCAGCCAGCTTGTGGCAGGGATGAACACCGGGGAGCTGTTTTTT.

The chain recombines TRBV30 with TRBJ1-3, with a weak D call TRBD1 (5 bases). The CDR3 totals 13 residues. Germline CDR1 is GTSNPN and CDR2 is SVGIG (reference sequence). CDR3 DNA sequence: TGTGCGCACGGGGGGGAGTCTGGAAACACCATATATTTT. Translated: CAHGGESGNTIYF.

J is TRBJ1-2 and V is TRBV28, with D unclear. V lost 3 bases and J 4 bases, leaving 15 bases between the germline ends. The CDR3 is 15 residues long. Germline assignment: CDR1 MDHEN and CDR2 SYDVKM. This CDR3 is CASSFPGLDPYGYTF. DNA of the CDR3: TGTGCCAGCAGTTTCCCAGGCTTGGATCCCTATGGCTACACCTTC.

V and J are TRBV14 and TRBJ2-7, with D maybe TRBD1 (6 bases). Germline V gene sequence: CDR1 SGHDN, CDR2 FVKESK. The CDR3 length is 12 residues. V was shortened by 4 bases and J by 4 bases, with 8 bases between the two germline ends. Here the CDR3 reads CASSPQGYEQYF. The CDR3 DNA is TGTGCCAGCAGCCCTCAGGGGTACGAGCAGTACTTC. The complete variable domain, with remaining parts taken from reference TRBV14 and TRBJ2-7, reads EAGVTQFPSHSVIEKGQTVTLRCDPISGHDNLYWYRRVMGKEIKFLLHFVKESKQDESGMPNNRFLAERTGGTYSTLKVQPAELEDSGVYFCASSPQGYEQYFGPGTRLTVT.

This chain links TRBV27 with TRBJ2-7; 10 nucleotides match TRBD1. This CDR3 has 15 residues. Germline CDR1 is MNHEY and CDR2 is SMNVEV (reference sequence). Trimming removed 0 bases from V and 3 bases from J; junction bases left unmatched: 2. In nucleotides, the CDR3 is TGTGCCAGCAGTTTATCGGGACAGGGGTTCTACGAGCAGTACTTC. This codes for CASSLSGQGFYEQYF.

V and J are TRBV5-1 and TRBJ1-4, with 8 bases aligning to TRBD1. V was pared by 7 bases and J by 2 bases, with 4 bases of the junction left unmatched. CDR1 and CDR2 from the germline V gene are SGHRS and YFSETQ. This CDR3 is built from 14 residues. The DNA of the CDR3 is TGCGCCAGCCGGACAGGGCGCACTAATGAAAAACTGTTTTTT. This sequence encodes CASRTGRTNEKLFF.

The count of this clone is one. This rearrangement joins TRBV15 to TRBJ2-1; D is perhaps TRBD1 (5 bases). Looked up from germline, CDR1 is LNHNV and CDR2 is YYDKDF (reference sequence). This CDR3 spans 13 amino acids. V lost 4 bases, J lost 6 bases, and 10 bases lay in between. DNA for the CDR3: TGTGCCACCAGCACCCCCGACAGCAATGAGCAGTTCTTC. This codes for CATSTPDSNEQFF.

The V and J genes are TRBV7-8 and TRBJ1-5; the D is unclear. The CDR3 is made up of 11 amino acids. V lost 4 bases, J lost 6 bases, and 4 bases lay in between. Looked up from germline, CDR1 is SGHVS and CDR2 is FQNEAQ. As DNA, the CDR3 is TGTGCCAGCAGCTCCGGTCAGCCCCAGCATTTT. It yields the protein CASSSGQPQHF.

The chain is built from TRBV19 and TRBJ2-5; D is possibly TRBD1 (7 bases). V was pared by 3 bases and J by 5 bases, with 13 bases between. The CDR3 covers 14 residues. Germline CDR1 is LNHDA and CDR2 is SQIVND (reference sequence). CDR3 sequence reads: CASSMAQGGETQYF. As DNA, the CDR3 is TGTGCCAGTAGTATGGCCCAGGGGGGTGAGACCCAGTACTTC.

The rearrangement uses TRBV6-4 and TRBJ2-2; possibly TRBD2 for D (6 bases). Trimming cost V 4 bases and J 0 bases, with 6 bases left between them. The CDR3 consists of 14 residues. CDR1 and CDR2 (germline): MRHNA, SNTAGT. As DNA, the CDR3 is TGTGCCAGCAGTGCGGGGGCGAACACCGGGGAGCTGTTTTTT. Translated: CASSAGANTGELFF.

The chain employs TRBV7-8 and TRBJ1-6; TRBD1 matches at 8 bases. This CDR3 is built from 15 residues. The junction had 6 bases not matched to a gene; V was cut back by 1 base and J by 10 bases. From germline, CDR1 is SGHVS and CDR2 FQNEAQ. The CDR3 protein is CASSLGTGLGSPLHF. DNA for the CDR3: TGTGCCAGCAGCTTAGGGACAGGGTTAGGGTCACCCCTCCACTTT.

The V call is TRBV7-9, the J call TRBJ2-2; 7 bases match TRBD1. This CDR3 region has 14 residues. Germline V gene lookup returns CDR1 SEHNR and CDR2 FQNEAQ (reference sequence). Trimming removed 2 bases from V and 6 bases from J; junction bases left unmatched: 3. The CDR3 region has the DNA TGTGCCAGCAGCTTATACACAGGGGCCGGGGAGCTGTTTTTT. Encoded protein: CASSLYTGAGELFF.

This chain's CDR3 is CASSRVETNEKLFF. The DNA for the CDR3 is TGTGCCAGTAGCAGGGTGGAAACTAATGAAAAACTGTTTTTT. This rearrangement joins TRBV19 to TRBJ1-4; D may be TRBD1 (5 bases). Trimming removed 6 bases from V and 1 base from J, with 9 bases in between. Germline V CDR1 and CDR2: LNHDA, SQIVND (reference sequence). The CDR3 covers 14 residues.

The J gene is TRBJ2-1, the V gene TRBV15; D might be TRBD2 (6 bases). Trimming shortened V by 2 bases and J by 0 bases, and 11 bases separated the two germline ends. This CDR3 region has 16 residues. Germline values: CDR1 LNHNV, CDR2 YYDKDF (reference sequence). The CDR3 region has the DNA TGTGCCACCAGCAGATATCGGGAGAGCTCCTACAATGAGCAGTTCTTC. This codes for CATSRYRESSYNEQFF.

This chain joins TRBV10-2 and TRBJ2-6; 7 bases agree with TRBD2. V trimming: 1 base; J trimming: 2 bases; junction bases outside the gene matches: 2. The CDR3 loop spans 16 amino acids. CDR1 and CDR2 (germline): WSHSY, SAAADI. The CDR3 protein is CASSELGGAGANVLTF. Written as DNA, the CDR3 is TGCGCCAGCAGTGAGTTGGGAGGGGCTGGGGCCAACGTCCTGACTTTC.

There are a few counts of this clone. The chain uses TRBV7-9 and TRBJ2-7; 7 nucleotides agree with TRBD1. Germline loops: CDR1 SEHNR, CDR2 FQNEAQ (reference sequence). The CDR3 covers 17 residues. Trimming took 5 bases from V and 4 from J; bases not matched to a gene: 17. The DNA for the CDR3 is TGTGCCAGCAGCCCCCATAGCTCCCTTCTGGACAGGTACGAGCAGTACTTC. It encodes CASSPHSSLLDRYEQYF.

This chain connects TRBV30 to TRBJ1-6; 7 nucleotides line up with TRBD1. Per the germline V gene, CDR1 is GTSNPN and CDR2 is SVGIG (reference sequence). The CDR3 consists of 13 residues. V lost 5 bases, J lost 10 bases, and 8 bases stayed unmatched. CDR3 loop: CAWARQGGSPLHF. The CDR3 bases are TGTGCCTGGGCCCGACAGGGAGGATCACCCCTCCACTTT.

This rearrangement joins TRBV27 to TRBJ2-7, with D uncertain. CDR1 is MNHEY, CDR2 SMNVEV, per germline (reference sequence). Trimming cost V 4 bases and J 4 bases, with 5 bases left between them. The CDR3 is 11 amino acids. CDR3 protein: CASSSRYEQYF. The DNA for the CDR3 is TGTGCCAGCAGTTCGCGTTACGAGCAGTACTTC.

The chain has TRBV5-1 and TRBJ1-1, with D possibly matching TRBD1 (6 bases). V lost 6 bases and J 1 base, leaving 19 bases between the germline ends. This CDR3 spans 16 amino acids. CDR1 is SGHRS, CDR2 YFSETQ, per germline. In nucleotides, the CDR3 is TGCGCCAGCACCCCGAGGGGGAATTGGGCGAACACTGAAGCTTTCTTT. Protein product: CASTPRGNWANTEAFF.

The chain links TRBV10-3 to TRBJ2-7, with 10 bases aligning to TRBD1. This CDR3 region has 14 residues. V dropped 4 bases and J dropped 3; count of bases not matched to a gene: 3. CDR1 is ENHRY and CDR2 is SYGVKD in the germline V gene. This chain's CDR3 is CAISVGTGDYEQYF. The CDR3 nucleotides are TGTGCCATCAGTGTTGGGACAGGGGACTACGAGCAGTACTTC.

The chain employs TRBV2 and TRBJ1-2, with D maybe TRBD1 (6 bases). CDR1 SNHLY and CDR2 FYNNEI come from the germline V gene. This CDR3 region has 15 residues. Trimming stripped 3 bases from V and 2 bases from J, with 13 bases between. CDR3 nucleotides: TGTGCCAGCAGTGAGGGGGCAGGGCCCAACTATGGCTACACCTTC. Translating gives CASSEGAGPNYGYTF. Drawing the rest from reference TRBV2 and TRBJ1-2, the complete variable domain is EPEVTQTPSHQVTQMGQEVILRCVPISNHLYFYWYRQILGQKVEFLVSFYNNEISEKSEIFDDQFSVERPDGSNFTLKIRSTKLEDSAMYFCASSEGAGPNYGYTFGSGTRLTVV.

In this sample, this clone turned up a few times. The chain employs TRBV13 and TRBJ2-6; 9 positions match TRBD1. V lost 4 bases and J lost 2; bases outside the gene matches: 6. CDR3 size: 17 residues. CDR1 is PRHDT and CDR2 is FYEKMQ in the germline V gene (reference sequence). CDR3 nucleotides: TGTGCCAGCAGCTCCGGGACAGGGCAAGCTGGGGCCAACGTCCTGACTTTC. Translation: CASSSGTGQAGANVLTF.